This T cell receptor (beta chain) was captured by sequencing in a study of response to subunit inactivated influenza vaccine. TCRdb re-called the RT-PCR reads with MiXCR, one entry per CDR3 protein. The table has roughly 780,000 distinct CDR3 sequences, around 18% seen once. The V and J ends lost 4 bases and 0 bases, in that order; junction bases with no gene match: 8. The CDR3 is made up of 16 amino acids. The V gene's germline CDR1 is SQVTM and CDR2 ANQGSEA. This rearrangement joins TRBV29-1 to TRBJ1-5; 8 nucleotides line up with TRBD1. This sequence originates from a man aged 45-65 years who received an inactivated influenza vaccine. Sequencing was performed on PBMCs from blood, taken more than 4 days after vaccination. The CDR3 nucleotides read TGCAGCGTTGTTGGAAACGGACAGGGTAGCAATCAGCCCCAGCATTTT. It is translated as CSVVGNGQGSNQPQHF.